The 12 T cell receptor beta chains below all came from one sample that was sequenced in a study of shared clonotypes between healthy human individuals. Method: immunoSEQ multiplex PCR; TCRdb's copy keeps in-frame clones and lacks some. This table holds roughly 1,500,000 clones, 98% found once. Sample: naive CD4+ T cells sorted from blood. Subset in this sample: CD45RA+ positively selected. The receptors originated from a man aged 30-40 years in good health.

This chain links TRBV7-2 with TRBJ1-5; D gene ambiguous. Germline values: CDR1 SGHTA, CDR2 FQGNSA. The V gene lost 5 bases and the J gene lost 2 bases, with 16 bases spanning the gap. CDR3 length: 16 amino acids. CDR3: CASSRHQSYGNQPQHF. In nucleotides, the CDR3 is TGTGCCAGCAGCCGGCACCAATCATACGGCAATCAGCCCCAGCATTTT.

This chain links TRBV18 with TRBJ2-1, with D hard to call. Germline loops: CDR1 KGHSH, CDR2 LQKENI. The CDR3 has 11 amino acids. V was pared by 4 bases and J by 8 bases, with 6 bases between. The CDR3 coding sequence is TGTGCCAGCTCACTAAACGATGAGCAGTTCTTC. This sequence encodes CASSLNDEQFF.

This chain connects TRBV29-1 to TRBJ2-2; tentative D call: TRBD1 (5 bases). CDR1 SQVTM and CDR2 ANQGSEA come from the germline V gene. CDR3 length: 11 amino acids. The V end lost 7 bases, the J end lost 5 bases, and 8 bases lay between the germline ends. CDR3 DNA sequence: TGCAGCGCTGGACAAACCGGGGAGCTGTTTTTT. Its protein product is CSAGQTGELFF.

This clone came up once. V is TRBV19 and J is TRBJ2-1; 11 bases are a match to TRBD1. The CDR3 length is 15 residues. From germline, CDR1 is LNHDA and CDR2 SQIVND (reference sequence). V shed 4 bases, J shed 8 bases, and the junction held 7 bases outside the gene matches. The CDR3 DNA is TGTGCCAGTAGTAAAAGGACAGGGGGCGTTCATGAGCAGTTCTTC. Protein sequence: CASSKRTGGVHEQFF. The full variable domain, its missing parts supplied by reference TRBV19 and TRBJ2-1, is DGGITQSPKYLFRKEGQNVTLSCEQNLNHDAMYWYRQDPGQGLRLIYYSQIVNDFQKGDIAEGYSVSREKKESFPLTVTSAQKNPTAFYLCASSKRTGGVHEQFFGPGTRLTVL.

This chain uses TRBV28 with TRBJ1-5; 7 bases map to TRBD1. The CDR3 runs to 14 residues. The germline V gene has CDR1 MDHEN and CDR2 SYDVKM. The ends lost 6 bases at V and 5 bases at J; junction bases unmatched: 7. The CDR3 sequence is CASSPADRYQPQHF. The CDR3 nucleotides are TGTGCCAGCAGCCCGGCGGACAGGTATCAGCCCCAGCATTTT. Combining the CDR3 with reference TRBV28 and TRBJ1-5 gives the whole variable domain DVKVTQSSRYLVKRTGEKVFLECVQDMDHENMFWYRQDPGLGLRLIYFSYDVKMKEKGDIPEGYSVSREKKERFSLILESASTNQTSMYLCASSPADRYQPQHFGDGTRLSIL.

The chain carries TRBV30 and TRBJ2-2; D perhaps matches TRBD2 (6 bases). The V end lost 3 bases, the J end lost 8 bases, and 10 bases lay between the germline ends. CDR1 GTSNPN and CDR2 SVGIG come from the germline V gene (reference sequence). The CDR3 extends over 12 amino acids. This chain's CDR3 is CAWSAGRGELFF. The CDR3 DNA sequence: TGTGCCTGGAGCGCGGGGAGGGGGGAGCTGTTTTTT.

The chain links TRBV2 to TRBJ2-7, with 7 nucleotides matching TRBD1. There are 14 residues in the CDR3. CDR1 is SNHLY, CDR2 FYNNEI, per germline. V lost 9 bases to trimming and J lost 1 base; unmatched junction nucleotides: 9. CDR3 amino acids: CASKTGFTSYEQYF. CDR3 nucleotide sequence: TGTGCCAGTAAGACAGGGTTCACGTCCTACGAGCAGTACTTC.

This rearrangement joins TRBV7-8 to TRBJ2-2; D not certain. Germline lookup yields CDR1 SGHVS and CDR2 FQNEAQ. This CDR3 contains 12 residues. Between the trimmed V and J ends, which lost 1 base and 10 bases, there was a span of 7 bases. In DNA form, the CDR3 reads TGTGCCAGCAGCTTAGTAGGAGAGGAGCTGTTTTTT. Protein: CASSLVGEELFF.

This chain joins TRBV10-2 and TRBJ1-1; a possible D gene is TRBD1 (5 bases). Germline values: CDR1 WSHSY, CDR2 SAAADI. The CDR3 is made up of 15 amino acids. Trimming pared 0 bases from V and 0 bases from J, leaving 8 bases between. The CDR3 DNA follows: TGCGCCAGCAGTGAGTCGACAGCCTTGAACACTGAAGCTTTCTTT. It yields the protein CASSESTALNTEAFF.

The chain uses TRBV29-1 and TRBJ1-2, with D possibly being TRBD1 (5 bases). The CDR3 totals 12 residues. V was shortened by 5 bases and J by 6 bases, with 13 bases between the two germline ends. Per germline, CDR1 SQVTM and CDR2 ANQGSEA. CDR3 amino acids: CSVPQGLNGYTF. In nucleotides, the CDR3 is TGCAGCGTTCCCCAGGGACTGAATGGCTACACCTTC.

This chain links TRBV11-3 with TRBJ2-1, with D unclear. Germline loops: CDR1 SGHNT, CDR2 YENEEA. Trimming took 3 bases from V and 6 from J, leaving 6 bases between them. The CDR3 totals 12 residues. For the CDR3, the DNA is TGTGCCAGCAGCTTGATCGGCAATGAGCAGTTCTTC. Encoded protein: CASSLIGNEQFF.

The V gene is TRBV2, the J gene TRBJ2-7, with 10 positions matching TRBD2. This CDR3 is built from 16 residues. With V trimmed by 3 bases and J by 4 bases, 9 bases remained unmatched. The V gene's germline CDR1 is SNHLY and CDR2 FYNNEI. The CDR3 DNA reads TGTGCCAGCAGTGATATCGGGCTAGCGGGAGTTTACGAGCAGTACTTC. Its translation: CASSDIGLAGVYEQYF.